The T cell receptor beta chain under discussion was sequenced for a study of T cells expressing NK-cell markers (dated by TCRdb to 2019 to 2021). Study-wide context: In sorted CD3+CD56+NKG2C+, CD3+CD56+NKG2C- and CD3+CD56-NKG2C+ T-cell subsets from several donors, TCR beta-chain repertoires were profiled. The study sequenced eight donors, all healthy volunteers chosen at random: three men and five women. Illumina HiSeq 2000/2500, MiSeq or NextSeq was used to sequence libraries as 2 x 150 bp reads. Among the eight sequenced donors, seven were HCMV-seropositive and one was HCMV-seronegative. Study-wide conclusions, independent of this receptor: For five or six donors, the dominant CD3+CD56+NKG2C+ clonotypes were among the top 10 CD8+ clonotypes and accounted for about 1.0-7.5% of CD8+ T cells. It remained unclear whether the expanded NKG2C-expressing T cell clones were specific for HCMV antigens. Those dominant clonotypes were again the most abundant among CD3+CD56-NKG2C+ cells in a handful of donors, at roughly 28.3-65%.

A commercial ELISA kit detecting HCMV-specific IgG in serum was used to determine HCMV serostatus. Ficoll density gradient centrifugation was used to isolate peripheral blood mononuclear cells from blood. Its CDR3 holds 13 amino acids, cysteine through phenylalanine. There is no recorded DNA. CDR1 and CDR2 are drawn from the germline V gene: SQVTM, ANQGSEA. As regards this clonotype: Which antigen it targets is not known.

The instrument given in TCRdb is Illumina HiSeq 2000. TCR beta cDNA libraries were prepared using 5'RACE template switching, which introduced a universal primer site and unique molecular identifiers. Synthesis of cDNA was primed from the TCR beta constant segment and was followed by two consecutive PCR amplification steps. The authors' analysis ran thus. MIGEC was used to demultiplex reads and group reads by UMI, and MiTCR was used to assemble and quantify clonotypes. To exclude erroneous sequences, only TCR cDNA sequences supported by at least two reads were retained. Downstream repertoire analysis used the tcR package, and clonotypes were matched across fractions by CDR3 nucleotide sequence plus V segment. VDJmatch was used to annotate antigen specificity against VDJdb, with one amino acid substitution allowed in CDR3. Reprocessed by TCRdb, the reads give a single entry per CDR3 protein sequence, without DNA. These V and J calls derive from TCRdb rather than the authors' analysis. The table of this sample itemizes around 260,000 distinct CDR3 sequences. The ten largest clones add up to 4% to 4.5% of the sample.

The source is a woman between 18 and 75 years old in good health. The chain links TRBV29-1 with TRBJ2-5; TCRdb lists TRBD1, though no DNA is available to test this call. The sequenced sample consisted of blood T cells: a sorted CD56 or NKG2C T cell subset, CD4+ or CD8+ T cells, or bulk PBMC T cells (not recorded which). The CDR3: CSVEGQGGKTQYF.